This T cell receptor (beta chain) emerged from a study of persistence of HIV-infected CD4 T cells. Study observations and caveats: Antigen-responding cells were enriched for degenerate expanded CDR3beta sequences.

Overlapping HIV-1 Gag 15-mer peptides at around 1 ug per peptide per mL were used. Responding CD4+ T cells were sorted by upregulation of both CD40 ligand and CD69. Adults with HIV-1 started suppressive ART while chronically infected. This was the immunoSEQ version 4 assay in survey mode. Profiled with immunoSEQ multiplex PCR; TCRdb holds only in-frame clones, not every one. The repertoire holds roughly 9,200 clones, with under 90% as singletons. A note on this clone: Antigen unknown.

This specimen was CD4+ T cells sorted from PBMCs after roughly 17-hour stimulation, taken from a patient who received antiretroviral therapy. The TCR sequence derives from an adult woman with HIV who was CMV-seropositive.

The CDR3 coding sequence is TGTGCCAGCTCACCCCTCGAGGGACAGGGGGGCTATGGCTACACCTTC. Translation: CASSPLEGQGGYGYTF. The J gene is TRBJ1-2, the V gene TRBV18; 11 bases are a match to TRBD1. Germline V CDR1 and CDR2: KGHSH, LQKENI. There are 16 residues in the CDR3. Germline trimming cut 3 bases from V and 4 bases from J; bases unmatched to any gene: 7.